The T cell receptor beta chain described here comes from a study of blood T cell repertoires in COVID-19. Profiled with immunoSEQ multiplex PCR; TCRdb holds only in-frame clones, not every one. The sample includes about 130,000 clones, 84% of them seen just once. Sequences were obtained from peripheral blood. The TCR sequence derives from an older woman with acute or convalescent COVID-19.

CDR3 nucleotide sequence: TGTGCCAGCGGAGATGGCCGGGGGGCGGCCTACGAGCAGTACTTC. It codes for CASGDGRGAAYEQYF. This chain connects TRBV28 to TRBJ2-7; tentative D call: TRBD2 (7 bases). The V end lost 8 bases, the J end lost 2 bases, and 19 bases lay between the germline ends. Germline CDR1 reads MDHEN; CDR2 reads SYDVKM. The CDR3 length is 15 residues.